Below, 28 T cell receptor beta chains from the same sample are listed, as sequenced in a study of CD8+ T cells in alopecia areata. Extracted RNA was reverse transcribed into cDNA, the sequencing template. The data were produced by immunoSEQ multiplex PCR, yet TCRdb's version contains in-frame clones alone and is incomplete. The data show 200,000 or so clones, more than 45% seen once. The sample here was CD4+ T cells sorted from blood, taken at week 0. All receptors come from a human donor with alopecia areata.

The chain employs TRBV2 and TRBJ1-1; D is possibly TRBD1 (6 bases). The germline V gene encodes CDR1 SNHLY and CDR2 FYNNEI. Trimming took off 3 bases at V and 9 bases at J, with 8 bases between the two ends. This CDR3 is 11 amino acids long. The CDR3 here is CASSETGKAFF. CDR3 nucleotide sequence: TGTGCCAGCAGTGAGACAGGTAAAGCTTTCTTT.

This clone was seen more than once but under ten times. The chain joins TRBV15 to TRBJ2-7, with a tentative D call TRBD2 (5 bases). Germline V lookup: CDR1 LNHNV, CDR2 YYDKDF (reference sequence). Trimming took 0 bases from V and 2 from J, leaving 11 bases between them. The CDR3 covers 15 residues. The CDR3 region is CATSRDSGVAYEQYF. CDR3 DNA: TGTGCCACCAGCAGAGATTCCGGGGTAGCCTACGAGCAGTACTTC.

The chain is built from TRBV5-4 and TRBJ1-1, with TRBD1 as a possible D gene (5 bases). Germline V CDR1 and CDR2: SGHNT, YYREEE (reference sequence). This CDR3 has 14 amino acids. Trimming stripped 4 bases from V and 0 bases from J, with 10 bases between. The CDR3 here is CASSLDRMNTEAFF. As DNA, the CDR3 is TGTGCCAGCAGCCTCGACAGAATGAACACTGAAGCTTTCTTT. The whole variable domain, filled in from reference TRBV5-4 and TRBJ1-1, reads ETGVTQSPTHLIKTRGQQVTLRCSSQSGHNTVSWYQQALGQGPQFIFQYYREEENGRGNFPPRFSGLQFPNYSSELNVNALELDDSALYLCASSLDRMNTEAFFGQGTRLTVV.

This clone has only a few counts. The V gene is TRBV30, the J gene TRBJ2-1; 11 bases fit TRBD1. The CDR3 extends over 15 amino acids. V shed 2 bases and J 7 bases; nucleotides not matched to a gene: 7. CDR1 GTSNPN and CDR2 SVGIG come from the germline V gene (reference sequence). CDR3 nucleotide sequence: TGTGCCTGGAGTAGAAAAGGACAGGGGGCAAATGAGCAGTTCTTC. Amino acid sequence: CAWSRKGQGANEQFF. Using reference TRBV30 and TRBJ2-1 for the parts outside the CDR3, the full variable domain is SQTIHQWPATLVQPVGSPLSLECTVEGTSNPNLYWYRQAAGRGLQLLFYSVGIGQISSEVPQNLSASRPQDRQFILSSKKLLLSDSGFYLCAWSRKGQGANEQFFGPGTRLTVL.

This clone was seen a handful of times. V gene TRBV10-1 combines with J gene TRBJ2-5; TRBD2 aligns across 7 bases. Germline trimming cut 4 bases from V and 4 bases from J; bases unmatched to any gene: 3. Per germline, CDR1 WNHNN and CDR2 SYGVQD (reference sequence). This CDR3 region has 13 residues. Here the CDR3 reads CASSGVAGETQYF. The CDR3 DNA sequence: TGCGCCAGCAGTGGAGTAGCGGGAGAGACCCAGTACTTC.

This chain joins TRBV13 and TRBJ2-6, with a tentative D call TRBD1 (5 bases). There are 15 residues in the CDR3. Trimming removed 4 bases from V and 6 bases from J, with 13 bases in between. The germline CDR1 and CDR2 sequences are PRHDT and FYEKMQ (reference sequence). Here the CDR3 DNA reads TGTGCCAGCAGCTATTACCCGGACAAGGCCAACGTCCTGACTTTC. It is translated as CASSYYPDKANVLTF.

This clone turned up a few times. The V gene is TRBV4-1, the J gene TRBJ1-5; TRBD1 aligns across 10 bases. Germline V CDR1 and CDR2: MGHRA, YSYEKL. The CDR3 totals 15 residues. Trimming at V came to 4 bases and at J to 5 bases, leaving 5 bases not matched to a gene. CDR3 nucleotides: TGCGCCAGCAGCCGGGACAGGGGATCTGATCAGCCCCAGCATTTT. As protein: CASSRDRGSDQPQHF.

This sequence joins TRBV30 and TRBJ1-2, with D tentatively TRBD1 (5 bases). There are 12 residues in the CDR3. The V gene lost 5 bases and the J gene lost 5 bases, with 12 bases spanning the gap. Germline V gene lookup returns CDR1 GTSNPN and CDR2 SVGIG (reference sequence). Here the CDR3 DNA reads TGTGCCTGGTTATCTAGGGGATATGGCTACACCTTC. It is translated as CAWLSRGYGYTF. Variable domain in full (rest from reference TRBV30 and TRBJ1-2): SQTIHQWPATLVQPVGSPLSLECTVEGTSNPNLYWYRQAAGRGLQLLFYSVGIGQISSEVPQNLSASRPQDRQFILSSKKLLLSDSGFYLCAWLSRGYGYTFGSGTRLTVV.

The rearrangement uses TRBV29-1 and TRBJ1-1; 8 bases map to TRBD1. The trim removed 5 bases at V and 9 bases at J, leaving 14 bases unmatched. Germline V gives CDR1 SQVTM, CDR2 ANQGSEA. The CDR3 totals 14 residues. CDR3 sequence: CSVPYEGRGRKAFF. The CDR3 region has the DNA TGCAGCGTTCCCTACGAGGGCAGGGGGCGTAAAGCTTTCTTT.

The CDR3 reads CAWSVAGRGTDTQYF. Written as DNA, the CDR3 is TGTGCCTGGAGTGTAGCCGGGAGGGGCACAGATACGCAGTATTTT. This chain connects TRBV30 to TRBJ2-3, with 8 bases lining up with TRBD2. The germline V gene has CDR1 GTSNPN and CDR2 SVGIG (reference sequence). V shed 0 bases and J 1 base; nucleotides not matched to a gene: 3. The CDR3 has 15 residues.

CDR3 sequence reads: CASSPDRDTPRRQPQHF. The DNA for the CDR3 is TGCGCCAGCAGCCCAGACAGGGACACTCCCCGGAGGCAGCCCCAGCATTTT. The gene calls are TRBV4-1 and TRBJ1-5, with 7 positions matching TRBD1. V was clipped by 4 bases and J by 7 bases; unmatched bases: 16. The germline gives CDR1 MGHRA, CDR2 YSYEKL. The length of the CDR3 is 17 residues.

V is TRBV29-1 and J is TRBJ1-2; 7 positions agree with TRBD1. Per germline, CDR1 SQVTM and CDR2 ANQGSEA. The CDR3 totals 14 residues. After removal of 4 bases from V and 4 bases from J, the junction contained 9 bases not matched to a gene. The CDR3 sequence is CSVGAVDRAYGYTF. DNA of the CDR3: TGCAGCGTTGGTGCGGTTGACAGGGCCTATGGCTACACCTTC.

This clone has just a few counts. The chain joins TRBV5-4 to TRBJ1-1; D unclear. The CDR3 covers 16 residues. From germline, CDR1 is SGHNT and CDR2 YYREEE (reference sequence). V was clipped by 6 bases and J by 1 base, with 19 bases between them. CDR3 nucleotide sequence: TGTGCCAGCATCCCGCGGGAGAGACGGGCGAACACTGAAGCTTTCTTT. This gives the protein CASIPRERRANTEAFF.

For this clone: The sample contains more than one DNA sequence encoding this CDR3. The rearrangement links TRBV5-6 to TRBJ1-1, with TRBD1 identical over 10 bases. This CDR3 is built from 14 residues. The V and J ends lost 3 bases and 5 bases, in that order; junction bases with no gene match: 4. Germline lookup yields CDR1 SGHDT and CDR2 YYEEEE. CDR3 in amino acids: CASSWGQGWTEAFF. The CDR3, as DNA: TGTGCCAGCAGCTGGGGACAGGGGTGGACTGAAGCTTTCTTT.

Regarding this clone: At the DNA level, this CDR3 is encoded by other sequences in the same sample as well. The V and J genes are TRBV5-1 and TRBJ2-3; D call uncertain. In germline, CDR1 is SGHRS, CDR2 YFSETQ. V was pared by 2 bases and J by 0 bases, with 10 bases between. The CDR3 is 15 amino acids. CDR3 nucleotides: TGCGCCAGCAGCTTTGGCGGATCTAGCACAGATACGCAGTATTTT. Protein sequence: CASSFGGSSTDTQYF.

The chain employs TRBV30 and TRBJ1-3; D is undetermined. The V gene's germline CDR1 is GTSNPN and CDR2 SVGIG (reference sequence). The CDR3 extends over 14 amino acids. The V and J ends lost 7 bases and 2 bases respectively, with 15 bases between them. CDR3 sequence: CASQRGLPGNTIYF. The CDR3, as DNA: TGTGCCTCCCAAAGAGGGCTCCCTGGAAACACCATATATTTT.

The rearrangement joins TRBV30 to TRBJ1-2, with TRBD1 matching 7 bases. With 2 bases clipped from V and 7 bases from J, the junction kept 4 bases outside the gene matches. The germline V gene encodes CDR1 GTSNPN and CDR2 SVGIG (reference sequence). This CDR3 region has 12 residues. CDR3 coding DNA: TGTGCCTGGAGTAGGGACAGTTTTGGCTACACCTTC. Translating it yields CAWSRDSFGYTF.

V is TRBV5-1 and J is TRBJ2-5; possibly TRBD2 for D (6 bases). The V gene's germline CDR1 is SGHRS and CDR2 YFSETQ. Trimming took off 4 bases at V and 5 bases at J, with 6 bases between the two ends. The CDR3 has 11 amino acids. The CDR3 sequence: CASSGGETQYF. CDR3 in DNA: TGCGCCAGCAGCGGGGGGGAGACCCAGTACTTC.

The chain uses TRBV6-1 and TRBJ2-6; D not certain. Per the germline V gene, CDR1 is MNHNS and CDR2 is SASEGT. Trimming cost V 3 bases and J 0 bases, with 12 bases left between them. This CDR3 contains 17 residues. CDR3 in amino acids: CASSDRGATSGANVLTF. For the CDR3, the DNA is TGTGCCAGCAGTGACCGAGGTGCCACCTCTGGGGCCAACGTCCTGACTTTC.

This sequence joins TRBV4-1 and TRBJ2-1, with 13 bases aligning to TRBD2. CDR3 length: 17 residues. The J segment lost 9 bases and the V segment lost 1 base, leaving 9 bases of the junction unmatched. Germline CDR1 is MGHRA and CDR2 is YSYEKL. CDR3: CASSQGRLAGGGAEQFF. The CDR3 DNA sequence: TGCGCCAGCAGCCAAGGCCGACTAGCGGGAGGAGGGGCTGAGCAGTTCTTC.

The chain couples TRBV5-1 to TRBJ2-5; 9 nucleotides line up with TRBD1. Trimming cost V 6 bases and J 3 bases; bases outside gene matches: 6. From germline, CDR1 is SGHRS and CDR2 YFSETQ. The CDR3 has 14 residues. The CDR3 region is CASTSGTGKETQYF. In DNA form, the CDR3 reads TGCGCCAGCACCTCCGGGACAGGGAAAGAGACCCAGTACTTC. The full variable domain, with the rest looked up from reference TRBV5-1 and TRBJ2-5, is KAGVTQTPRYLIKTRGQQVTLSCSPISGHRSVSWYQQTPGQGLQFLFEYFSETQRNKGNFPGRFSGRQFSNSRSEMNVSTLELGDSALYLCASTSGTGKETQYFGPGTRLLVL.

In nucleotides, the CDR3 is TGTGCCAGCAGTGAATTTGGTAGCGGGAGGTACAATGAGCAGTTCTTC. This translates into CASSEFGSGRYNEQFF. This sequence joins TRBV25-1 and TRBJ2-1; 10 bases are a match to TRBD2. Germline CDR1 reads MGHDK; CDR2 reads SYGVNS. With V trimmed by 1 base and J by 4 bases, 4 bases remained unmatched. This CDR3 is built from 16 residues.

This chain uses TRBV21-1 with TRBJ1-1. TRBV21-1 is a recognized pseudogene. There are 12 residues in the CDR3. CDR3 sequence: CASTTDGMRAFF. CDR3 nucleotide sequence: TGTGCCAGCACCACGGACGGTATGAGGGCTTTCTTT.

V is TRBV29-1 and J is TRBJ1-1; D gene ambiguous. The V end lost 2 bases, the J end lost 1 base, and 11 bases lay between the germline ends. Germline V gene lookup returns CDR1 SQVTM and CDR2 ANQGSEA. CDR3 length equals 14 residues. CDR3 bases: TGCAGCGTTGAACCTCGGCAGACGAACACTGAAGCTTTCTTT. Translation: CSVEPRQTNTEAFF.

V usage is TRBV7-9 and J usage is TRBJ1-1; D is unresolved. The CDR3 sequence is 13 residues long. The V end lost 3 bases, the J end lost 4 bases, and 9 bases lay between the germline ends. Germline CDR1 reads SEHNR; CDR2 reads FQNEAQ (reference sequence). CDR3 loop: CASSLEGPTEAFF. CDR3 in DNA: TGTGCCAGCAGCTTGGAGGGTCCCACTGAAGCTTTCTTT.

This chain links TRBV7-2 with TRBJ1-1, with D unclear. With 1 base removed from V and 1 base from J, the gap between germline ends came to 10 bases. Germline V gene data show CDR1 as SGHTA and CDR2 as FQGNSA. This CDR3 has 15 residues. The CDR3 DNA reads as TGTGCCAGCAGCTTAGTAATAGTAGGGAACACTGAAGCTTTCTTT. Protein: CASSLVIVGNTEAFF.

The chain combines TRBV5-6 with TRBJ2-3, with no clear D. Germline V gene sequence: CDR1 SGHDT, CDR2 YYEEEE. The CDR3 has 14 amino acids. The V end lost 1 base, the J end lost 2 bases, and 8 bases lay between the germline ends. DNA for the CDR3: TGTGCCAGCAGCTTGCCACAGTCCACAGATACGCAGTATTTT. Translated, it gives CASSLPQSTDTQYF.

This clone was seen once. This specimen includes other DNA sequences encoding the same CDR3. The rearrangement links TRBV30 to TRBJ1-1, with D uncertain. The CDR3 covers 13 residues. Germline loops: CDR1 GTSNPN, CDR2 SVGIG (reference sequence). V lost 0 bases, J lost 0 bases, and 5 bases lay in between. In nucleotides, the CDR3 is TGTGCCTGGAGTGTTTTGGTGAACACTGAAGCTTTCTTT. Its protein is CAWSVLVNTEAFF. Variable domain in full (rest from reference TRBV30 and TRBJ1-1): SQTIHQWPATLVQPVGSPLSLECTVEGTSNPNLYWYRQAAGRGLQLLFYSVGIGQISSEVPQNLSASRPQDRQFILSSKKLLLSDSGFYLCAWSVLVNTEAFFGQGTRLTVV.